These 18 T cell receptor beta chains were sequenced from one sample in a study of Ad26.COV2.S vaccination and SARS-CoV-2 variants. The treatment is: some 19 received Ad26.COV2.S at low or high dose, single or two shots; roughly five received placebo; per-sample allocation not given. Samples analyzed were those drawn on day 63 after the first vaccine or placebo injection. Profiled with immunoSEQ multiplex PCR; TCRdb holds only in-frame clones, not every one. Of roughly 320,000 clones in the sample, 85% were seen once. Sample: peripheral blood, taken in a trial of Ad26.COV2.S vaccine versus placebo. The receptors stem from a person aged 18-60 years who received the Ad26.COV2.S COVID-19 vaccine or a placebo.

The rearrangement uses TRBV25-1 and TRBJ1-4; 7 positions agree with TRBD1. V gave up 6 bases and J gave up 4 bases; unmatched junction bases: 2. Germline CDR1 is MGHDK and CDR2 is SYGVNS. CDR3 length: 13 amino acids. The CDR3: CASRGQFNEKLFF. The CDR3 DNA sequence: TGTGCCAGCAGGGGACAGTTTAATGAAAAACTGTTTTTT.

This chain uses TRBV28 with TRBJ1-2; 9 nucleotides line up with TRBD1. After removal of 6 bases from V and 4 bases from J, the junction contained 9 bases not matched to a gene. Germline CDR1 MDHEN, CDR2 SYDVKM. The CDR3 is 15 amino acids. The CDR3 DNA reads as TGTGCCAGCAGGGGCGGGACAGGGTTTGCCTATGGCTACACCTTC. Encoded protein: CASRGGTGFAYGYTF.

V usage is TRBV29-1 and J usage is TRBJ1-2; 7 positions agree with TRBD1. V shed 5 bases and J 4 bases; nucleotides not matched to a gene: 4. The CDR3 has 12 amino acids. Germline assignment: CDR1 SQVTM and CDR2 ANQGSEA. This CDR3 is CSVPEGAYGYTF. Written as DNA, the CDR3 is TGCAGCGTTCCCGAGGGGGCCTATGGCTACACCTTC.

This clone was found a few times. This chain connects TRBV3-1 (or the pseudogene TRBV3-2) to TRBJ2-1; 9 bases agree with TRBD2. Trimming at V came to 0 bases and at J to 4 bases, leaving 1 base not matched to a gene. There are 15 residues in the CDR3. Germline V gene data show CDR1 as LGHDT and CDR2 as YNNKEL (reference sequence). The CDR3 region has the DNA TGTGCCAGCAGCCAAGAACTAGCGGGTTACAATGAGCAGTTCTTC. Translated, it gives CASSQELAGYNEQFF.

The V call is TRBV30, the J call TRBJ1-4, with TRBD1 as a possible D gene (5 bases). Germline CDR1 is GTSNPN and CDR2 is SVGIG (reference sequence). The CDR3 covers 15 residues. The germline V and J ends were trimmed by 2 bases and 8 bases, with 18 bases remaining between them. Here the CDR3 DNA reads TGTGCCTGGAGTCAGCGGGGTGAGGGGAGCGAAAAACTGTTTTTT. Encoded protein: CAWSQRGEGSEKLFF.

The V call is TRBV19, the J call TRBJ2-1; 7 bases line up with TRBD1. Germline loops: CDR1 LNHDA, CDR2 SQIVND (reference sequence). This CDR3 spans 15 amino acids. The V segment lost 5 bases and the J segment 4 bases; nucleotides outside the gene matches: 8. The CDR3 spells CASSVGTATYNEQFF. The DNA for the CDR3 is TGTGCCAGTAGTGTCGGGACAGCTACATACAATGAGCAGTTCTTC.

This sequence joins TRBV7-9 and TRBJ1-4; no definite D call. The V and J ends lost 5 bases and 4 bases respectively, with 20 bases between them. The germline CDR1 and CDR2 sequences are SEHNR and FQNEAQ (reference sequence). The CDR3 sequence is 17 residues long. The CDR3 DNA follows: TGTGCCAGCAGCCTGAGAGAAGGACGCTCCTTTAATGAAAAACTGTTTTTT. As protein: CASSLREGRSFNEKLFF.

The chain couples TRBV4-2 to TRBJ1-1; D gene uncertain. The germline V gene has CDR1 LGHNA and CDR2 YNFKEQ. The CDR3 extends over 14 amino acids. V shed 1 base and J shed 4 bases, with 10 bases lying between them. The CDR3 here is CASSQGSGSTEAFF. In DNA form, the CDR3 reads TGTGCCAGCAGCCAAGGCTCGGGTAGCACTGAAGCTTTCTTT.

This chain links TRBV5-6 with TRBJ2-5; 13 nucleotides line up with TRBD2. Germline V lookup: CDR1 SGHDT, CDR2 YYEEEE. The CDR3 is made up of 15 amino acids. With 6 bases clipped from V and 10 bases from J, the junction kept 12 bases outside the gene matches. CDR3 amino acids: CASTPGLAGALGQYF. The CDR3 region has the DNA TGTGCCAGCACCCCCGGACTAGCGGGGGCTCTGGGCCAGTACTTC.

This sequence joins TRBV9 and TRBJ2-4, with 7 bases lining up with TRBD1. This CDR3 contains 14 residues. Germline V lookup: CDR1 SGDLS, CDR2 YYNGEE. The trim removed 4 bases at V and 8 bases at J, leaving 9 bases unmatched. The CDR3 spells CASSKTGLEDIQYF. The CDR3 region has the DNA TGTGCCAGCAGCAAGACAGGGCTTGAGGACATTCAGTACTTC.

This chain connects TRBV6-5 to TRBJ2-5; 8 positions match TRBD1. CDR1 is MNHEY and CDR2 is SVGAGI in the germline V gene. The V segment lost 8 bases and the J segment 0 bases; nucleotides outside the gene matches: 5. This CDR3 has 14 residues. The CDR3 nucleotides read TGTGCCAGCCGAAGACAGGGGTACCAAGAGACCCAGTACTTC. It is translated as CASRRQGYQETQYF.

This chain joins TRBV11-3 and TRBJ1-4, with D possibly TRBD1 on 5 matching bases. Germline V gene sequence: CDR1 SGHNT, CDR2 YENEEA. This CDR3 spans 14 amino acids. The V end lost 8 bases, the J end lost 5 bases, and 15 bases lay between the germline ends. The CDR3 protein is CASRSGPVNEKLFF. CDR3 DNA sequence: TGTGCCAGCCGGTCGGGGCCTGTAAATGAAAAACTGTTTTTT.

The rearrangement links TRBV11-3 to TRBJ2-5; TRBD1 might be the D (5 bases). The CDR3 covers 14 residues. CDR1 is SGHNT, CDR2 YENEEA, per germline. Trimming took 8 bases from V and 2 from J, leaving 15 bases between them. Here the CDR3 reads CASGGLGLQETQYF. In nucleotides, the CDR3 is TGTGCCAGCGGCGGTTTGGGGCTACAAGAGACCCAGTACTTC.

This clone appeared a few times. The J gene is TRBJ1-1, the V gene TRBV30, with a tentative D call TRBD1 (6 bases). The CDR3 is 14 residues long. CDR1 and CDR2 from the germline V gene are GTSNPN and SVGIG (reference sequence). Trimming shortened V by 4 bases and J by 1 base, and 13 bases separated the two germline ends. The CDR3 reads CAWTPTGPNTEAFF. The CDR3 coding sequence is TGTGCCTGGACCCCAACAGGGCCGAACACTGAAGCTTTCTTT.

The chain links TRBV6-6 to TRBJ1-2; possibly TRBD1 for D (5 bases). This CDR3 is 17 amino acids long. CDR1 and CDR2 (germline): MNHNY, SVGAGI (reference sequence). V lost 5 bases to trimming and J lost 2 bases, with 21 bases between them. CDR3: CASSRTGAFEGNYGYTF. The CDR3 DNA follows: TGTGCCAGCAGTCGCACCGGGGCGTTCGAGGGGAACTATGGCTACACCTTC.

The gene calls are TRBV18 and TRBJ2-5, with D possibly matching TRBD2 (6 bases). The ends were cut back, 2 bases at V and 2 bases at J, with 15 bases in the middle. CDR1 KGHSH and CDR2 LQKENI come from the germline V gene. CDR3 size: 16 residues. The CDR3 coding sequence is TGTGCCAGCTCACCAGGTAAAGGGAGGAATCAAGAGACCCAGTACTTC. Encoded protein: CASSPGKGRNQETQYF.

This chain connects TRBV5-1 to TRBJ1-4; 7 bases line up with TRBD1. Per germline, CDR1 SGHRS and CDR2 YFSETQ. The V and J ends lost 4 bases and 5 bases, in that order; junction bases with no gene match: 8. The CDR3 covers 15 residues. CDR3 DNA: TGCGCCAGCAGCAGCGCAGGGGGAGGGAATGAAAAACTGTTTTTT. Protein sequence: CASSSAGGGNEKLFF. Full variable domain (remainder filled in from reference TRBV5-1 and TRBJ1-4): KAGVTQTPRYLIKTRGQQVTLSCSPISGHRSVSWYQQTPGQGLQFLFEYFSETQRNKGNFPGRFSGRQFSNSRSEMNVSTLELGDSALYLCASSSAGGGNEKLFFGSGTQLSVL.

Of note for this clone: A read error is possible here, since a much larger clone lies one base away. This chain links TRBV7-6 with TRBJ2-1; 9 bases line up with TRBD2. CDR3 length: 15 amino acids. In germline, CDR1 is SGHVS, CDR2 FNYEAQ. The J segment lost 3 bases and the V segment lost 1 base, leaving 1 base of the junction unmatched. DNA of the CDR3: TGTGCCAGCAGCTTAGGTAGCGGGGGCTACAATGAGCAGTTCTTC. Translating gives CASSLGSGGYNEQFF.